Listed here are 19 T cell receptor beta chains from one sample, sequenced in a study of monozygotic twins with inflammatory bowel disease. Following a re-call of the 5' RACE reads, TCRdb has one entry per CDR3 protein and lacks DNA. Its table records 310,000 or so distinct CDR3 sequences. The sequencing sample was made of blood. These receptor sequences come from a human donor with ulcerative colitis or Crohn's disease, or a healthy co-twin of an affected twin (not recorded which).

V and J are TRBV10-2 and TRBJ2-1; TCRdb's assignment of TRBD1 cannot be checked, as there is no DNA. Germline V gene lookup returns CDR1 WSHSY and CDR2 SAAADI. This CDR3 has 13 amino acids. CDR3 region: CASRAGTGHEQFF.

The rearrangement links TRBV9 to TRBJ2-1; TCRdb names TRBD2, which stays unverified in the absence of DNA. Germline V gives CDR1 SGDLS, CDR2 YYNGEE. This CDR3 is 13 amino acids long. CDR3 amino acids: CASSVTSGNEQFF.

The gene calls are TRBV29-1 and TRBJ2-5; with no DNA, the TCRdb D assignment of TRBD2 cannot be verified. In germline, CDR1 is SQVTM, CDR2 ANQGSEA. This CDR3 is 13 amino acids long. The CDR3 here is CSVNLAGVETQYF.

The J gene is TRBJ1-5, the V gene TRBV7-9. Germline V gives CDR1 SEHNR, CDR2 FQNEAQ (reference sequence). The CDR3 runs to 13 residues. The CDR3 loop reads CASSLSPNQPQHF.

The CDR3: CASSWTGSTGELFF. The chain couples TRBV5-5 to TRBJ2-2; the TRBD1 assignment by TCRdb is unverifiable without DNA. Germline loops: CDR1 SGHKS, CDR2 YYEKEE (reference sequence). The CDR3 spans 14 residues.

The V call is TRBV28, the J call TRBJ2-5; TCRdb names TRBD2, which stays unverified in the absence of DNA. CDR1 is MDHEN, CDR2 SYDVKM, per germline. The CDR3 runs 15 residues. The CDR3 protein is CASSFGGGQQETQYF.

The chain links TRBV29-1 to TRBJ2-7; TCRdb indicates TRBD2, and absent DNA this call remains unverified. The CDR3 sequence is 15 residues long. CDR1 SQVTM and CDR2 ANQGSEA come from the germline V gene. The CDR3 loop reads CSVVLAGGLRGEQYF.

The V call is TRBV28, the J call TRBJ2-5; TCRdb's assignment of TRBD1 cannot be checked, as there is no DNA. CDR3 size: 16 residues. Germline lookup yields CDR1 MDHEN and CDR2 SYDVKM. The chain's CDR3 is CASSGNDLAGTETQYF.

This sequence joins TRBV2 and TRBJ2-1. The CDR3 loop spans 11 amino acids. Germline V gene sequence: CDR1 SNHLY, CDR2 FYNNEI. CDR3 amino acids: CASGWTTEQFF.

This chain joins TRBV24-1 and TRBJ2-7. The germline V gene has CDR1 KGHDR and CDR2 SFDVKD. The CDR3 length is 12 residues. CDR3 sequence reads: CATSDSHGEQYF.

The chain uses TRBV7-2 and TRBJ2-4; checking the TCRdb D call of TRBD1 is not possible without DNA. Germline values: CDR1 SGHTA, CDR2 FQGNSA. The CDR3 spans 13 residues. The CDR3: CASSLDRLNIQYF.

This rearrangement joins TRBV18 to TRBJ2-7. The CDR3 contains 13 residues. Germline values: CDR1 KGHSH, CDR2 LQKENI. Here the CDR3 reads CASSPNLSDEQYF.

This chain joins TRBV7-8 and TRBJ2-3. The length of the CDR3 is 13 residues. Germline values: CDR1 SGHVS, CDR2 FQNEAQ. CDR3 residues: CASSFQVTDTQYF.

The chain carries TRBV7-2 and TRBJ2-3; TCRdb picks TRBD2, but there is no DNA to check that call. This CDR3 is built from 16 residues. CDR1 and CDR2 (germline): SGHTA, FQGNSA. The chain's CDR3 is CASSLSGGAGEDTQYF.

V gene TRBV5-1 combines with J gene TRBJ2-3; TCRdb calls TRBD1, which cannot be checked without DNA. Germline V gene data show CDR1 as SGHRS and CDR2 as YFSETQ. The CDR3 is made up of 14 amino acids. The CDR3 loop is CASKSRESTDTQYF.

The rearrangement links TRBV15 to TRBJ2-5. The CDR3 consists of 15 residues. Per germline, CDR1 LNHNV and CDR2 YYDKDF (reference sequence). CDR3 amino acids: CATSRDSRDGETQYF.

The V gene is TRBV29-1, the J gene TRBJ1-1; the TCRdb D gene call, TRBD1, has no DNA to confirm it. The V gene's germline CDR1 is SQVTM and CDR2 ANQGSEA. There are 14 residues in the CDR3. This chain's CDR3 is CSVEGGPGAGEAFF. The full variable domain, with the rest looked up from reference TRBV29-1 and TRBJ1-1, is SAVISQKPSRDICQRGTSLTIQCQVDSQVTMMFWYRQQPGQSLTLIATANQGSEATYESGFVIDKFPISRPNLTFSTLTVSNMSPEDSSIYLCSVEGGPGAGEAFFGQGTRLTVV.

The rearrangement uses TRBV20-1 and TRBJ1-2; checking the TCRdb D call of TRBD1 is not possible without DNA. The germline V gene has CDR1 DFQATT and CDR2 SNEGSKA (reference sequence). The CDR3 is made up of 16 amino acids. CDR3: CSALVGGRGSFYGYTF.

CDR3 amino acids: CATSRDGTGGIETQYF. This chain connects TRBV15 to TRBJ2-5; there is no DNA to check the TCRdb D call of TRBD1. The CDR3 has 16 residues. Germline loops: CDR1 LNHNV, CDR2 YYDKDF (reference sequence).